The 30 T cell receptor beta chains presented below share a single source sample, sequenced in a study of blood T cell repertoires in COVID-19. The repertoire was sequenced with immunoSEQ multiplex PCR; TCRdb's copy has only in-frame clones and lacks some. The sample has approximately 250,000 clones, roughly 84% seen once. Sequencing was carried out using peripheral blood. Receptor source: a man aged 60 to 75 with acute or convalescent COVID-19.

The chain uses TRBV6-2 or TRBV6-3 and TRBJ2-7; 12 nucleotides match TRBD2. The CDR3 extends over 16 amino acids. Per germline, CDR1 MNHEY and CDR2 SVGEGT. V was pared by 0 bases and J by 6 bases, with 6 bases of the junction left unmatched. CDR3 bases: TGTGCCAGCAGTTACTCTCGCCTAGCGGGGGGGCCCGAGCAGTACTTC. This sequence encodes CASSYSRLAGGPEQYF.

V usage is TRBV2 and J usage is TRBJ2-7, with a possible D match to TRBD1 (6 bases). Trimming removed 4 bases at V and 3 bases at J, with 19 bases between. The CDR3 runs to 16 residues. Germline values: CDR1 SNHLY, CDR2 FYNNEI. CDR3 protein: CASSASFGTNRYEQYF. The CDR3 DNA follows: TGTGCCAGCAGTGCGTCTTTTGGGACAAATCGCTACGAGCAGTACTTC.

The chain couples TRBV5-1 to TRBJ1-5; 7 bases fit TRBD1. Germline lookup yields CDR1 SGHRS and CDR2 YFSETQ. The length of the CDR3 is 15 residues. Trimming removed 0 bases from V and 5 bases from J; junction bases left unmatched: 5. The CDR3 spells CASSLAGQTYQPQHF. The CDR3 coding sequence is TGCGCCAGCAGCTTGGCGGGACAGACCTATCAGCCCCAGCATTTT.

The chain employs TRBV5-5 and TRBJ1-1, with TRBD1 identical over 7 bases. Per germline, CDR1 SGHKS and CDR2 YYEKEE (reference sequence). The ends lost 0 bases at V and 1 base at J; junction bases unmatched: 3. The CDR3 has 15 residues. Here the CDR3 DNA reads TGTGCCAGCAGCTTGGAGGGACAGAGGAACACTGAAGCTTTCTTT. Translating it yields CASSLEGQRNTEAFF.

This chain joins TRBV4-1 and TRBJ2-1; 7 positions agree with TRBD2. The CDR3 runs 13 residues. V lost 1 base and J lost 8; bases outside the gene matches: 2. CDR1 and CDR2 (germline): MGHRA, YSYEKL. The CDR3 DNA reads TGCGCCAGCAGCCAAGCTGGGGGGGATGAGCAGTTCTTC. It yields the protein CASSQAGGDEQFF.

The chain uses TRBV6-1 and TRBJ2-6; TRBD1 aligns across 9 bases. With V trimmed by 4 bases and J by 7 bases, 8 bases remained unmatched. The germline CDR1 and CDR2 sequences are MNHNS and SASEGT. This CDR3 contains 16 residues. CDR3 sequence (DNA): TGTGCCAGCAGTGCACAGGGGGCGGAAGTCGCCAACGTCCTGACTTTC. Its translation is CASSAQGAEVANVLTF.

The rearrangement joins TRBV6-5 to TRBJ2-7; TRBD1 might be the D (5 bases). V lost 2 bases, J lost 3 bases, and 11 bases lay in between. Germline lookup yields CDR1 MNHEY and CDR2 SVGAGI. CDR3 length: 14 amino acids. The CDR3: CASSYLTDSYEQYF. The CDR3 nucleotides read TGTGCCAGCAGTTACCTGACAGATAGCTACGAGCAGTACTTC.

The chain employs TRBV9 and TRBJ2-5; D may be TRBD1 (7 bases). This CDR3 spans 15 amino acids. The ends were cut back, 2 bases at V and 5 bases at J, with 16 bases in the middle. CDR1 SGDLS and CDR2 YYNGEE come from the germline V gene. DNA for the CDR3: TGTGCCAGCAGCGTGGGAGGACAGGCTCGCGAGACCCAGTACTTC. It encodes CASSVGGQARETQYF.

The chain is built from TRBV3-1 (or the pseudogene TRBV3-2) and TRBJ2-2; D is ambiguous. V shed 3 bases and J shed 4 bases, with 15 bases lying between them. Germline V lookup: CDR1 LGHDT, CDR2 YNNKEL (reference sequence). This CDR3 has 16 amino acids. The CDR3 nucleotides read TGTGCCAGCAGCCAGGGTCAGGCCCTGACCACCGGGGAGCTGTTTTTT. This gives the protein CASSQGQALTTGELFF.

This clone is a singleton in its sample. The CDR3 sequence: CASGLGAGGEDTQYF. The CDR3 region has the DNA TGTGCTAGTGGTTTAGGAGCGGGAGGGGAAGATACGCAGTATTTT. J is TRBJ2-3 and V is TRBV12-5, with 10 positions matching TRBD2. CDR1 and CDR2 (germline): LGHNT, FRNRAP. CDR3 length: 15 amino acids. The V segment lost 3 bases and the J segment 5 bases; nucleotides outside the gene matches: 5.

This chain links TRBV14 with TRBJ2-7; maybe TRBD2 (5 bases). Trimming removed 4 bases at V and 5 bases at J, with 21 bases between. The CDR3 is 16 amino acids. Germline-derived CDR1 and CDR2 are SGHDN and FVKESK. The CDR3 protein is CASSPGRRRLLHEQYF. For the CDR3, the DNA is TGTGCCAGCAGCCCTGGCCGGCGGCGACTACTCCACGAGCAGTACTTC.

This chain connects TRBV7-3 to TRBJ2-2; 11 nucleotides match TRBD2. The CDR3 has 16 amino acids. The germline V gene encodes CDR1 SGHTA and CDR2 FQGTGA. V was clipped by 5 bases and J by 4 bases; unmatched bases: 6. The CDR3, as DNA: TGTGCCAGCAGCCCGGGGACTAGCGGTCGCACCGGGGAGCTGTTTTTT. This codes for CASSPGTSGRTGELFF.

This clone appeared a single time. V usage is TRBV2 and J usage is TRBJ2-3; 8 bases align to TRBD2. CDR3 length: 14 residues. Trimming at V came to 6 bases and at J to 6 bases, leaving 8 bases not matched to a gene. The germline CDR1 and CDR2 sequences are SNHLY and FYNNEI. CDR3 nucleotide sequence: TGTGCCAGCAGCCCGAATGGCGGGGGGGATACGCAGTATTTT. Translating gives CASSPNGGGDTQYF.

V usage is TRBV5-1 and J usage is TRBJ1-3; D is unclear. Germline V gives CDR1 SGHRS, CDR2 YFSETQ. Trimming took 2 bases from V and 3 from J, leaving 9 bases between them. CDR3 size: 14 residues. In nucleotides, the CDR3 is TGCGCCAGCAGCTTTGGCGGGTTTGGAAACACCATATATTTT. Protein sequence: CASSFGGFGNTIYF.

This chain uses TRBV4-3 with TRBJ1-5; D unresolved. CDR1 LGHNA and CDR2 YSLEER come from the germline V gene. With 4 bases removed from V and 3 bases from J, the gap between germline ends came to 13 bases. CDR3 length: 15 amino acids. The CDR3 DNA reads as TGCGCCAGCAGCCCGTTCCGCAGCGACAATCAGCCCCAGCATTTT. It is translated as CASSPFRSDNQPQHF.

As DNA, the CDR3 is TGTGCCAGTAGTGCCACCGGGACAGGGGCCTCCTATAATTCACCCCTCCACTTT. Translation: CASSATGTGASYNSPLHF. The chain employs TRBV19 and TRBJ1-6, with 10 bases matching TRBD1. The V gene's germline CDR1 is LNHDA and CDR2 SQIVND (reference sequence). J was trimmed by 0 bases and V by 5 bases; bases with no gene match: 7. The CDR3 consists of 18 residues.

The chain recombines TRBV7-3 with TRBJ2-2; 9 nucleotides line up with TRBD1. V shed 0 bases, J shed 7 bases, and the junction held 6 bases outside the gene matches. The CDR3 is 16 amino acids. Germline lookup yields CDR1 SGHTA and CDR2 FQGTGA. The CDR3 region has the DNA TGTGCCAGCAGCTTAACGACAGGGGGTTTCAGCGGGGAGCTGTTTTTT. Translated, it gives CASSLTTGGFSGELFF.

J is TRBJ1-2 and V is TRBV7-8; 12 nucleotides agree with TRBD1. With 4 bases clipped from V and 7 bases from J, the junction kept 7 bases outside the gene matches. The CDR3 has 15 residues. CDR1 SGHVS and CDR2 FQNEAQ come from the germline V gene. The CDR3 DNA reads TGTGCCAGCAGCTCTTCCGGGACAGGGGGCACTGGCTACACCTTC. This sequence encodes CASSSSGTGGTGYTF. The full variable domain, in which reference TRBV7-8 and TRBJ1-2 provide the parts outside the CDR3, is GAGVSQSPRYKVAKRGQDVALRCDPISGHVSLFWYQQALGQGPEFLTYFQNEAQLDKSGLPSDRFFAERPEGSVSTLKIQRTQQEDSAVYLCASSSSGTGGTGYTFGSGTRLTVV.

The chain recombines TRBV7-6 with TRBJ2-1, with a tentative D call TRBD1 (5 bases). The germline gives CDR1 SGHVS, CDR2 FNYEAQ. V lost 1 base, J lost 2 bases, and 12 bases lay in between. The CDR3 has 16 amino acids. The CDR3 is CASSLEDLGAYNEQFF. The CDR3 DNA reads TGTGCCAGCAGCTTAGAGGATTTAGGGGCCTACAATGAGCAGTTCTTC.

This clone was detected once. V gene TRBV11-2 combines with J gene TRBJ1-1; D is ambiguous. Trimming removed 0 bases from V and 0 bases from J, with 5 bases in between. Germline V gives CDR1 SGHAT, CDR2 FQNNGV. The CDR3 loop spans 14 amino acids. Here the CDR3 reads CASSLDPVNTEAFF. The CDR3 nucleotides are TGTGCCAGCAGCTTAGATCCAGTGAACACTGAAGCTTTCTTT.

The rearrangement joins TRBV27 to TRBJ1-5; D is ambiguous. Between the trimmed V and J ends, which lost 5 bases and 5 bases, there was a span of 10 bases. Germline V CDR1 and CDR2: MNHEY, SMNVEV (reference sequence). CDR3 size: 13 residues. The chain's CDR3 is CASSPRDYQPQHF. CDR3 DNA: TGTGCCAGCAGTCCCCGGGATTATCAGCCCCAGCATTTT.

The chain links TRBV7-9 to TRBJ2-3, with TRBD2 identical over 16 bases. The CDR3 has 18 residues. Unmatched junction bases numbered 7, after V lost 6 bases and J lost 1 base. The germline V gene has CDR1 SEHNR and CDR2 FQNEAQ (reference sequence). In DNA, the CDR3 is TGTGCCAGCAGTTTTCCGGGACTAGCGGGAGGGGGCACAGATACGCAGTATTTT. It translates to CASSFPGLAGGGTDTQYF.

V gene TRBV9 combines with J gene TRBJ2-1; 9 bases match TRBD2. Germline V gene lookup returns CDR1 SGDLS and CDR2 YYNGEE. The CDR3 loop spans 17 amino acids. V dropped 2 bases and J dropped 2; count of bases not matched to a gene: 8. The CDR3 region is CASSVLGGGAPYNEQFF. In nucleotides, the CDR3 is TGTGCCAGCAGCGTTCTCGGCGGGGGGGCCCCCTACAATGAGCAGTTCTTC.

The rearrangement uses TRBV27 and TRBJ2-3, with 8 bases matching TRBD2. The CDR3 runs 19 residues. CDR1 and CDR2 (germline): MNHEY, SMNVEV (reference sequence). V lost 2 bases, J lost 0 bases, and 13 bases stayed unmatched. The CDR3 sequence is CASSLRLPGAGGSTDTQYF. CDR3 coding DNA: TGTGCCAGCAGTTTACGGTTGCCTGGGGCGGGGGGAAGCACAGATACGCAGTATTTT.

The chain employs TRBV15 and TRBJ2-5; the match to TRBD1 covers 7 bases. Looked up from germline, CDR1 is LNHNV and CDR2 is YYDKDF (reference sequence). This CDR3 comprises 15 residues. The V segment lost 5 bases and the J segment 4 bases; nucleotides outside the gene matches: 10. CDR3 nucleotides: TGTGCCACCAGCCCTATTAGACAGGGAAGAGAGACCCAGTACTTC. Residues: CATSPIRQGRETQYF. Drawing the rest from reference TRBV15 and TRBJ2-5, the complete variable domain is DAMVIQNPRYQVTQFGKPVTLSCSQTLNHNVMYWYQQKSSQAPKLLFHYYDKDFNNEADTPDNFQSRRPNTSFCFLDIRSPGLGDTAMYLCATSPIRQGRETQYFGPGTRLLVL.

The V and J genes are TRBV6-4 and TRBJ2-1; 13 bases line up with TRBD2. V lost 4 bases to trimming and J lost 5 bases; unmatched junction nucleotides: 2. Germline V lookup: CDR1 MRHNA, CDR2 SNTAGT. The CDR3 is 15 amino acids. The chain's CDR3 is CASSGGLAGNNEQFF. The CDR3 bases are TGTGCCAGCAGTGGGGGACTAGCGGGGAACAATGAGCAGTTCTTC.

Written as DNA, the CDR3 is TGTGCCAGCAGTTCCCAGACAGGGTTTAACTATGGCTACACCTTC. Its translation: CASSSQTGFNYGYTF. The V and J genes are TRBV6-5 and TRBJ1-2, with 7 bases lining up with TRBD1. The V segment lost 4 bases and the J segment 1 base; nucleotides outside the gene matches: 6. CDR1 is MNHEY and CDR2 is SVGAGI in the germline V gene. CDR3 length equals 15 residues.

This chain joins TRBV18 and TRBJ1-5; tentative D call: TRBD1 (5 bases). The CDR3 contains 15 residues. Germline-derived CDR1 and CDR2 are KGHSH and LQKENI. V lost 6 bases and J lost 2, with 14 bases in between. The CDR3 spells CASSAGPRGNQPQHF. The CDR3 DNA is TGTGCCAGCTCGGCGGGACCCAGGGGCAATCAGCCCCAGCATTTT.

The chain combines TRBV10-3 with TRBJ2-5; D might be TRBD1 (6 bases). Trimming removed 4 bases at V and 1 base at J, with 7 bases between. This CDR3 spans 13 amino acids. Germline V gene data show CDR1 as ENHRY and CDR2 as SYGVKD. The CDR3 loop is CAISGGPQETQYF. The CDR3 DNA is TGTGCCATCAGTGGGGGGCCCCAAGAGACCCAGTACTTC.

The V call is TRBV5-1, the J call TRBJ2-5, with TRBD1 as a possible D gene (6 bases). Germline CDR1 is SGHRS and CDR2 is YFSETQ. The V gene lost 2 bases and the J gene lost 0 bases, with 8 bases spanning the gap. The CDR3 covers 14 residues. In nucleotides, the CDR3 is TGCGCCAGCAGCTTACAGGGTTACCAAGAGACCCAGTACTTC. Its translation: CASSLQGYQETQYF.